The clone carrying this T cell receptor (beta chain) was recorded at least ten times. Its antigen is currently unknown. The sample comes from a study of response to subunit inactivated influenza vaccine. Broader study findings: New T cells are recruited in small numbers by each seasonal influenza vaccination, according to the authors' suggestion.

MiXCR was run by TCRdb on the RT-PCR reads, yielding one entry per CDR3 protein. Of a few hundred thousand distinct CDR3 sequences listed, about 7.2% are singletons. Germline V CDR1 and CDR2: DFQATT, SNEGSKA (reference sequence). V was pared by 3 bases and J by 5 bases, with 26 bases between. The CDR3 extends over 17 amino acids. The material sequenced was PBMCs from blood, taken around 25 months after vaccination. J is TRBJ2-7 and V is TRBV20-1; D is ambiguous. This clonotype was obtained from a man between 50 and 69 years old who received an inactivated influenza vaccine. CDR3 sequence: CSASRLGWTAKEDEQYF. The CDR3 bases are TGCAGTGCTAGTAGGCTAGGTTGGACGGCCAAAGAGGACGAGCAGTACTTC.